Presented here are 27 T cell receptor beta chains from one specimen sequenced in a study of identifying expanded T cells in peripheral blood. Libraries were prepared by immunoSEQ multiplex PCR; TCRdb keeps only in-frame clonotypes and omits some of them. The sample has about 78,000 clones; approximately 90% are singletons. The sample comprised blood. These receptors all come from a person between 18 and 75 years old in good health.

The chain combines TRBV21-1 with TRBJ1-6; TRBD1 is taken as the D call from the table, unchecked against the DNA. TRBV21-1 corresponds to a pseudogene. The CDR3 extends over 15 amino acids. The CDR3 protein is CASPNTGQGGSPLHF. In DNA, the CDR3 is TGTGCCAGCCCTAACACGGGACAGGGGGGATCACCCCTCCACTTT.

The chain employs TRBV6-6 and TRBJ1-2; D gene ambiguous. This CDR3 has 13 residues. Looked up from germline, CDR1 is MNHNY and CDR2 is SVGAGI (reference sequence). The ends were cut back, 7 bases at V and 4 bases at J, with 13 bases in the middle. The CDR3 sequence: CASTFEPVYGYTF. In nucleotides, the CDR3 is TGTGCCAGCACCTTCGAACCAGTCTATGGCTACACCTTC.

V gene TRBV2 combines with J gene TRBJ2-2, with D possibly TRBD2 on 5 matching bases. Germline V lookup: CDR1 SNHLY, CDR2 FYNNEI. Trimming stripped 7 bases from V and 5 bases from J, with 8 bases between. There are 12 residues in the CDR3. CDR3 protein: CASITSTGELFF. DNA of the CDR3: TGTGCCAGCATCACTAGTACCGGGGAGCTGTTTTTT.

This clone appeared once. The rearrangement uses TRBV5-5 and TRBJ2-7; 9 nucleotides agree with TRBD1. From germline, CDR1 is SGHKS and CDR2 YYEKEE (reference sequence). Trimming cost V 4 bases and J 3 bases; bases outside gene matches: 8. The CDR3 has 15 residues. The DNA of the CDR3 is TGTGCCAGCAGCCGGGGACAGGGATTTGGCTACGAGCAGTACTTC. It translates to CASSRGQGFGYEQYF.

This clone appeared a single time. This chain connects TRBV30 to TRBJ1-6; D call uncertain. V was cut by 0 bases and J by 8 bases, with 11 bases left in between. Germline V CDR1 and CDR2: GTSNPN, SVGIG (reference sequence). This CDR3 has 14 amino acids. DNA for the CDR3: TGTGCCTGGAGTGTACGCGACGGAGATTCACCCCTCCACTTT. Translating it yields CAWSVRDGDSPLHF.

The V gene is TRBV7-8, the J gene TRBJ2-6; 10 positions match TRBD1. The CDR3 length is 20 residues. V shed 3 bases and J 0 bases; nucleotides not matched to a gene: 11. From germline, CDR1 is SGHVS and CDR2 FQNEAQ. This chain's CDR3 is CASSLIRRQGAFSGANVLTF. In DNA form, the CDR3 reads TGTGCCAGCAGCTTGATTCGGAGACAGGGGGCTTTCTCTGGGGCCAACGTCCTGACTTTC.

Notes on this clone: The sample holds other DNA sequences that translate to the same CDR3. The CDR3 sequence is CASSLGAAAGTQYF. CDR3 nucleotide sequence: TGTGCCAGCAGCTTAGGGGCGGCCGCAGGGACCCAGTACTTC. The chain is built from TRBV11-2 and TRBJ2-5; no definite D call. V was shortened by 1 base and J by 7 bases, with 13 bases between the two germline ends. This CDR3 has 14 residues. Germline lookup yields CDR1 SGHAT and CDR2 FQNNGV. Supplemented by reference TRBV11-2 and TRBJ2-5, the full variable domain reads EAGVAQSPRYKIIEKRQSVAFWCNPISGHATLYWYQQILGQGPKLLIQFQNNGVVDDSQLPKDRFSAERLKGVDSTLKIQPAKLEDSAVYLCASSLGAAAGTQYFGPGTRLLVL.

The CDR3 DNA reads as TGTGCCAGCTCACTAAACTCCTGGACACAAATGAACACTGAAGCTTTCTTT. Encoded protein: CASSLNSWTQMNTEAFF. The V call is TRBV18, the J call TRBJ1-1; D may be TRBD1 (5 bases). The germline V gene encodes CDR1 KGHSH and CDR2 LQKENI. This CDR3 contains 17 residues. Trimming took 4 bases from V and 0 from J, leaving 18 bases between them.

This chain connects TRBV6-5 to TRBJ2-4; 8 positions agree with TRBD1. Germline V gives CDR1 MNHEY, CDR2 SVGAGI. Trimming took 2 bases from V and 9 from J; bases not matched to a gene: 6. The CDR3 spans 14 residues. The CDR3 loop reads CASSYARGRSIQYF. In DNA form, the CDR3 reads TGTGCCAGCAGTTACGCCAGGGGGCGAAGCATTCAGTACTTC.

The V gene is TRBV14, the J gene TRBJ2-7; D ambiguous. V lost 1 base and J 2 bases, leaving 3 bases between the germline ends. The CDR3 consists of 12 residues. Germline V gene sequence: CDR1 SGHDN, CDR2 FVKESK. CDR3 DNA: TGTGCCAGCAGCCAAGCCCCCTACGAGCAGTACTTC. The encoded protein is CASSQAPYEQYF.

The chain couples TRBV11-2 to TRBJ1-3; D unclear. V shed 2 bases and J shed 0 bases, with 5 bases lying between them. This CDR3 spans 14 amino acids. Germline values: CDR1 SGHAT, CDR2 FQNNGV. CDR3 sequence reads: CASSLLRSGNTIYF. CDR3 nucleotides: TGTGCCAGCAGCTTACTCCGCTCTGGAAACACCATATATTTT.

CDR3 sequence reads: CASSSVQQGSYYGYTF. The CDR3 bases are TGTGCCAGCAGCTCTGTCCAGCAGGGGTCCTACTATGGCTACACCTTC. This chain joins TRBV7-2 and TRBJ1-2, with D perhaps matching TRBD1 (6 bases). The CDR3 consists of 16 residues. V dropped 4 bases and J dropped 3 bases, with 18 bases sitting between them. The germline CDR1 and CDR2 sequences are SGHTA and FQGNSA.

The chain uses TRBV7-9 and TRBJ2-7; TRBD1 aligns across 7 bases. Germline V gives CDR1 SEHNR, CDR2 FQNEAQ (reference sequence). Trimming took 5 bases from V and 3 from J; bases not matched to a gene: 13. This CDR3 has 16 residues. For the CDR3, the DNA is TGTGCCAGCAGCCCCCCTCCGACAGGGACCATCTACGAGCAGTACTTC. Amino acids: CASSPPPTGTIYEQYF.

The chain links TRBV7-9 to TRBJ2-5; 8 bases agree with TRBD2. J was trimmed by 1 base and V by 3 bases; bases with no gene match: 4. This CDR3 has 15 residues. CDR1 SEHNR and CDR2 FQNEAQ come from the germline V gene (reference sequence). Written as DNA, the CDR3 is TGTGCCAGCAGCTTTAGCGGGGCCGGCCAAGAGACCCAGTACTTC. It encodes CASSFSGAGQETQYF.

This rearrangement joins TRBV4-2 to TRBJ2-1; no clear D gene. The V gene lost 6 bases and the J gene lost 7 bases, with 13 bases spanning the gap. This CDR3 has 13 amino acids. Germline V gene sequence: CDR1 LGHNA, CDR2 YNFKEQ. CDR3 bases: TGTGCCAGCAGTCCTAGGGCCGCTAATGAGCAGTTCTTC. Its protein is CASSPRAANEQFF.

The chain is built from TRBV7-6 and TRBJ1-5; tentative D call: TRBD1 (5 bases). The V end was cut by 3 bases, the J end by 3 bases, with 9 bases between. The V gene's germline CDR1 is SGHVS and CDR2 FNYEAQ. The CDR3 contains 14 residues. The CDR3 DNA is TGTGCCAGCAGCTTGGGGGGGTACAATCAGCCCCAGCATTTT. Protein: CASSLGGYNQPQHF. Full variable domain (remainder filled in from reference TRBV7-6 and TRBJ1-5): GAGVSQSPRYKVTKRGQDVALRCDPISGHVSLYWYRQALGQGPEFLTYFNYEAQQDKSGLPNDRFSAERPEGSISTLTIQRTEQRDSAMYRCASSLGGYNQPQHFGDGTRLSIL.

The chain has TRBV13 and TRBJ1-4, with D perhaps matching TRBD1 (5 bases). CDR1 and CDR2 (germline): PRHDT, FYEKMQ (reference sequence). This CDR3 is 14 amino acids long. With 1 base removed from V and 3 bases from J, the gap between germline ends came to 6 bases. The CDR3: CASSLAGSNEKLFF. The DNA for the CDR3 is TGTGCCAGCAGCTTAGCAGGGTCTAATGAAAAACTGTTTTTT.

This sequence joins TRBV6-4 and TRBJ2-3, with D tentatively TRBD2 (7 bases). The V gene's germline CDR1 is MRHNA and CDR2 SNTAGT. This CDR3 comprises 15 residues. Between the trimmed V and J ends, which lost 6 bases and 2 bases, there was a span of 15 bases. The CDR3 spells CASSQGGGATDTQYF. The CDR3 coding sequence is TGTGCCAGCAGCCAAGGAGGGGGGGCCACAGATACGCAGTATTTT.

The V gene is TRBV5-6, the J gene TRBJ2-7, with 9 positions matching TRBD1. With 0 bases clipped from V and 3 bases from J, the junction kept 1 base outside the gene matches. Germline V gene lookup returns CDR1 SGHDT and CDR2 YYEEEE. CDR3 length equals 14 residues. The CDR3: CASSLGQGVYEQYF. The CDR3 DNA reads TGTGCCAGCAGCTTGGGACAGGGGGTCTACGAGCAGTACTTC.

V usage is TRBV13 and J usage is TRBJ1-1; D ambiguous. V gave up 0 bases and J gave up 10 bases, with 9 bases separating them. The V gene's germline CDR1 is PRHDT and CDR2 FYEKMQ (reference sequence). The CDR3 consists of 12 residues. The CDR3 coding sequence is TGTGCCAGCAGCTTAGGCCGATGGGGAGCTTTCTTT. It translates to CASSLGRWGAFF.

This chain uses TRBV7-2 with TRBJ1-2; 8 positions agree with TRBD1. The CDR3 has 13 residues. Unmatched junction bases numbered 2, after V lost 1 base and J lost 7 bases. The germline V gene encodes CDR1 SGHTA and CDR2 FQGNSA. As DNA, the CDR3 is TGTGCCAGCAGCTTAGTGACAGGGGCTGGCTACACCTTC. It specifies CASSLVTGAGYTF.

The gene calls are TRBV6-5 and TRBJ1-6; D gene ambiguous. The CDR3 sequence is 13 residues long. Germline V gene sequence: CDR1 MNHEY, CDR2 SVGAGI. With 6 bases removed from V and 8 bases from J, the gap between germline ends came to 11 bases. CDR3 region: CASRPGSHSPLHF. As DNA, the CDR3 is TGTGCCAGCAGACCCGGGTCGCATTCACCCCTCCACTTT.

This chain joins TRBV6-5 and TRBJ2-5; D is uncertain. There are 15 residues in the CDR3. V lost 6 bases, J lost 2 bases, and 16 bases lay in between. CDR1 and CDR2 (germline): MNHEY, SVGAGI. CDR3 sequence (DNA): TGTGCCAGCAGCCTCCTTGTTGGAAGTCAAGAGACCCAGTACTTC. Translated: CASSLLVGSQETQYF.

Here the CDR3 reads CASSSPGEGKGGANVLTF. In nucleotides, the CDR3 is TGTGCCAGCAGCTCCCCCGGCGAGGGAAAAGGTGGGGCCAACGTCCTGACTTTC. The V and J genes are TRBV7-8 and TRBJ2-6, with D perhaps TRBD2 (5 bases). Germline assignment: CDR1 SGHVS and CDR2 FQNEAQ. CDR3 length: 18 amino acids. V lost 4 bases and J 3 bases, leaving 19 bases between the germline ends.

This clone was recorded only once. The V gene is TRBV10-2, the J gene TRBJ1-2, with TRBD1 matching 7 bases. CDR3 length: 14 residues. Unmatched junction bases numbered 14, after V lost 7 bases and J lost 9 bases. The germline V gene encodes CDR1 WSHSY and CDR2 SAAADI. CDR3 residues: CASTGQALATSYTF. CDR3 in DNA: TGCGCCAGCACCGGACAGGCGCTGGCGACTAGCTACACCTTC.

The CDR3 reads CATSRDSSITGPGYSNQPQHF. The CDR3 bases are TGTGCCACCAGCAGAGATTCCTCTATAACAGGGCCGGGGTATAGCAATCAGCCCCAGCATTTT. V usage is TRBV15 and J usage is TRBJ1-5, with D maybe TRBD1 (6 bases). Per the germline V gene, CDR1 is LNHNV and CDR2 is YYDKDF (reference sequence). The CDR3 is 21 residues long. V was shortened by 0 bases and J by 0 bases, with 24 bases between the two germline ends. Using reference TRBV15 and TRBJ1-5 for the parts outside the CDR3, the full variable domain is DAMVIQNPRYQVTQFGKPVTLSCSQTLNHNVMYWYQQKSSQAPKLLFHYYDKDFNNEADTPDNFQSRRPNTSFCFLDIRSPGLGDTAMYLCATSRDSSITGPGYSNQPQHFGDGTRLSIL.

The genes are TRBV4-1 and TRBJ2-7; 10 bases fit TRBD1. The V gene end was trimmed by 0 bases and the J gene end by 3 bases; junction bases not matched to a gene: 2. The CDR3 consists of 15 residues. Germline CDR1 MGHRA, CDR2 YSYEKL. DNA of the CDR3: TGCGCCAGCAGCCAAGAGACAGGGGGCAGCTACGAGCAGTACTTC. Its protein is CASSQETGGSYEQYF.